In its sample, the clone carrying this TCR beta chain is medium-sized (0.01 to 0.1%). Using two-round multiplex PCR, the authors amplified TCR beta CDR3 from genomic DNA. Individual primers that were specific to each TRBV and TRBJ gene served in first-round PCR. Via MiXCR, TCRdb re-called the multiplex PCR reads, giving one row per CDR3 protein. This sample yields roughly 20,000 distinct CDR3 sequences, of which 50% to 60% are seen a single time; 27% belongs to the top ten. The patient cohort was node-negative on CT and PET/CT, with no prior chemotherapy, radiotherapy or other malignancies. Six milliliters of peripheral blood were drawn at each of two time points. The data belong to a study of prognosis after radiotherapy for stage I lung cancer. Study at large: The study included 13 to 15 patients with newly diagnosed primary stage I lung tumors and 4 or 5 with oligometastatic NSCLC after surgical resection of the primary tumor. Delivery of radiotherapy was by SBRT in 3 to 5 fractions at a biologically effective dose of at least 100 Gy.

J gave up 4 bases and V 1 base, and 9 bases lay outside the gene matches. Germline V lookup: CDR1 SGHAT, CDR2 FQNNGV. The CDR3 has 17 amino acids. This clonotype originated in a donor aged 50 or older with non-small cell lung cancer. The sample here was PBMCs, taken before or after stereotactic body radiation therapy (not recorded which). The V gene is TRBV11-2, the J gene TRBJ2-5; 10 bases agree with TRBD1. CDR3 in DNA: TGTGCCAGCAGCTTAGGCCCGGGACAGGGGAGGACAGAGACCCAGTACTTC. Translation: CASSLGPGQGRTETQYF. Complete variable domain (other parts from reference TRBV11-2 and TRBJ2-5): EAGVAQSPRYKIIEKRQSVAFWCNPISGHATLYWYQQILGQGPKLLIQFQNNGVVDDSQLPKDRFSAERLKGVDSTLKIQPAKLEDSAVYLCASSLGPGQGRTETQYFGPGTRLLVL.